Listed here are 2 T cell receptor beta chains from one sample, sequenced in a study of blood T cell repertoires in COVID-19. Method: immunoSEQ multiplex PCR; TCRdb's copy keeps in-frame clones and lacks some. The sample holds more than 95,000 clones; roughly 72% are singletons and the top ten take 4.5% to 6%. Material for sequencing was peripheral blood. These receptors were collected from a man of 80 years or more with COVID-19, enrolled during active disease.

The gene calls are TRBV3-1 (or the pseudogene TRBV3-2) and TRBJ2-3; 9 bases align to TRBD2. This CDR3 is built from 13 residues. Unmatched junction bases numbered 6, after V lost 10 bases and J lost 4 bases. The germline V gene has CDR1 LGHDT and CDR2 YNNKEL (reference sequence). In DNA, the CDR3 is TGTGCCACCAGGGCTAGCGGGGCAGATACGCAGTATTTT. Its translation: CATRASGADTQYF.

CDR3: CASSDSGTGGMETQYF. The CDR3 region has the DNA TGCGCCAGCAGTGATTCCGGGACAGGGGGCATGGAGACCCAGTACTTC. The V gene is TRBV10-1, the J gene TRBJ2-5, with 12 nucleotides matching TRBD1. V shed 3 bases, J shed 5 bases, and the junction held 7 bases outside the gene matches. From germline, CDR1 is WNHNN and CDR2 SYGVQD (reference sequence). The CDR3 totals 16 residues.